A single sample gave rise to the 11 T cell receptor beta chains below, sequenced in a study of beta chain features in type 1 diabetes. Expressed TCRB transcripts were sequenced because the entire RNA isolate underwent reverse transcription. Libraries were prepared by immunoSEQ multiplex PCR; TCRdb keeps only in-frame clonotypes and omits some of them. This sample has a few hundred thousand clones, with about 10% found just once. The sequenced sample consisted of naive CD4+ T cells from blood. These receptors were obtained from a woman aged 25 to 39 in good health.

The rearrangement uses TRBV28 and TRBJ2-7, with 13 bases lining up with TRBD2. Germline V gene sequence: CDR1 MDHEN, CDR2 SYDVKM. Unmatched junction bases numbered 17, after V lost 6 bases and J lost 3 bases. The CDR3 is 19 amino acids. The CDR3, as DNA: TGTGCCAGCAGAAACCCCCCGGGACTAGCGGGAAAATCGGTCTACGAGCAGTACTTC. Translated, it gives CASRNPPGLAGKSVYEQYF.

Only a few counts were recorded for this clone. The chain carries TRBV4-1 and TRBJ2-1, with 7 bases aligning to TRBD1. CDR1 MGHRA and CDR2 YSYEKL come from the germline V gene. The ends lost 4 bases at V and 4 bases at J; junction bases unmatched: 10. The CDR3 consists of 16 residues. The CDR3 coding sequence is TGCGCCAGCAGCCTCCTCCGGGACAGTCTTTACAATGAGCAGTTCTTC. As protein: CASSLLRDSLYNEQFF.

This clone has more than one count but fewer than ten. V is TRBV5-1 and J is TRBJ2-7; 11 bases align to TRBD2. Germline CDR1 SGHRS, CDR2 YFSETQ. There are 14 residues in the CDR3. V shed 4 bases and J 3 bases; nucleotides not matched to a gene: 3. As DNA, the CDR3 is TGCGCCAGCAGCCCTAGCGGGGGGTTCTACGAGCAGTACTTC. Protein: CASSPSGGFYEQYF.

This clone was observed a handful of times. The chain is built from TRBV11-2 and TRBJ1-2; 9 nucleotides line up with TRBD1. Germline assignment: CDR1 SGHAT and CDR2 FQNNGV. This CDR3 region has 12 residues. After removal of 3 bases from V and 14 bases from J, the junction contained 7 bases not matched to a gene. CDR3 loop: CASSLRTGGETF. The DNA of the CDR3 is TGTGCCAGCAGCTTGAGAACAGGGGGCGAAACCTTC.

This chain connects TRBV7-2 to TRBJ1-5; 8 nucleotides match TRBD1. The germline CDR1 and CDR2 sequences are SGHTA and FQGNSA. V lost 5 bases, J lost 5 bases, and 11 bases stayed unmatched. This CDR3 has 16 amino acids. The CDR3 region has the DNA TGTGCCAGCAGCCTCTCCCCGCAGGGGGCTGATCAGCCCCAGCATTTT. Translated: CASSLSPQGADQPQHF. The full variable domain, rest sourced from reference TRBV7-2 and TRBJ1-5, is GAGVSQSPSNKVTEKGKDVELRCDPISGHTALYWYRQSLGQGLEFLIYFQGNSAPDKSGLPSDRFSAERTGGSVSTLTIQRTQQEDSAVYLCASSLSPQGADQPQHFGDGTRLSIL.

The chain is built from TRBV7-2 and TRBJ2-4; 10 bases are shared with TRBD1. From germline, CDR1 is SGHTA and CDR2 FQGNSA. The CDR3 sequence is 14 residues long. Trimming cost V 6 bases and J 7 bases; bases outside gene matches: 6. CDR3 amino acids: CASSSGTGANIQYF. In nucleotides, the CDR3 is TGTGCCAGCAGTTCCGGGACAGGGGCCAACATTCAGTACTTC.

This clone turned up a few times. The CDR3 here is CSVVASVYNEQFF. DNA of the CDR3: TGCAGCGTTGTGGCTAGTGTGTACAATGAGCAGTTCTTC. V and J are TRBV29-1 and TRBJ2-1; D gene unclear. The CDR3 has 13 amino acids. Germline loops: CDR1 SQVTM, CDR2 ANQGSEA. The germline V and J ends were trimmed by 4 bases and 4 bases, with 11 bases remaining between them.

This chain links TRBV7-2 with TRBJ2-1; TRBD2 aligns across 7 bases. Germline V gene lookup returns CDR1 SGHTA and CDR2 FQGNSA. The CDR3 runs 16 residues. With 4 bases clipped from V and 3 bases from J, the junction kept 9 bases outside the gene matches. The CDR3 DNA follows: TGTGCCAGCAGCTCAAGCGAGCGGGAAATCTACAATGAGCAGTTCTTC. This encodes CASSSSEREIYNEQFF.

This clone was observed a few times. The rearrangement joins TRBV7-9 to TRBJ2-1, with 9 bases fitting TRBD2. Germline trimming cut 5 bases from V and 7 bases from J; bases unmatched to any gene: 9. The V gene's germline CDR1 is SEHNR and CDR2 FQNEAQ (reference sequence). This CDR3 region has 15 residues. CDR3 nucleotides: TGTGCCAGCAGCCCCGCTAGCGGGATGATTAATGAGCAGTTCTTC. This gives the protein CASSPASGMINEQFF.

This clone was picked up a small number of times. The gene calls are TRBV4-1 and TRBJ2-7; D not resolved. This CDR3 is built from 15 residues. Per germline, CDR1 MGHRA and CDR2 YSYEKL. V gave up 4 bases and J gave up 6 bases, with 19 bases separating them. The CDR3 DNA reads TGCGCCAGCAGCCTGGTAGGTGGAGTAGTCGCCGAGCAGTACTTC. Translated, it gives CASSLVGGVVAEQYF.

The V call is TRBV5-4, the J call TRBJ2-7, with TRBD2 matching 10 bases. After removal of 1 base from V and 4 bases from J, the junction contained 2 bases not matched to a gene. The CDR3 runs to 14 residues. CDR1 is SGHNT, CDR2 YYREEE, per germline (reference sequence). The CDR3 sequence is CASSLTSGKYEQYF. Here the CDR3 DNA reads TGTGCCAGCAGCTTGACTAGCGGGAAGTACGAGCAGTACTTC.